The T cell receptor (beta chain) under discussion was sequenced for a study of CD8+ T cells in alopecia areata. This clone has a count of ten or more. Germline assignment: CDR1 SQVTM and CDR2 ANQGSEA. V dropped 5 bases and J dropped 5 bases, with 21 bases sitting between them. There are 15 residues in the CDR3. PBMCs yielded sorted CD4+ and CD8+ T cells. The sequencing template was cDNA reverse transcribed from extracted RNA. TCRdb's table, derived via immunoSEQ multiplex PCR, lists solely in-frame clones and lacks some. The data contain about 150,000 clones, roughly 60% of them seen just once; the ten biggest clones take up 4.8%.

This chain joins TRBV29-1 and TRBJ2-5, with D tentatively TRBD1 (6 bases). The sequence was obtained from a human donor in good health. Sequences were obtained from CD4+ T cells sorted from blood. DNA for the CDR3: TGCAGCGTTCATCATACAGGGATTCCGGGGGAGACCCAGTACTTC. This gives the protein CSVHHTGIPGETQYF.